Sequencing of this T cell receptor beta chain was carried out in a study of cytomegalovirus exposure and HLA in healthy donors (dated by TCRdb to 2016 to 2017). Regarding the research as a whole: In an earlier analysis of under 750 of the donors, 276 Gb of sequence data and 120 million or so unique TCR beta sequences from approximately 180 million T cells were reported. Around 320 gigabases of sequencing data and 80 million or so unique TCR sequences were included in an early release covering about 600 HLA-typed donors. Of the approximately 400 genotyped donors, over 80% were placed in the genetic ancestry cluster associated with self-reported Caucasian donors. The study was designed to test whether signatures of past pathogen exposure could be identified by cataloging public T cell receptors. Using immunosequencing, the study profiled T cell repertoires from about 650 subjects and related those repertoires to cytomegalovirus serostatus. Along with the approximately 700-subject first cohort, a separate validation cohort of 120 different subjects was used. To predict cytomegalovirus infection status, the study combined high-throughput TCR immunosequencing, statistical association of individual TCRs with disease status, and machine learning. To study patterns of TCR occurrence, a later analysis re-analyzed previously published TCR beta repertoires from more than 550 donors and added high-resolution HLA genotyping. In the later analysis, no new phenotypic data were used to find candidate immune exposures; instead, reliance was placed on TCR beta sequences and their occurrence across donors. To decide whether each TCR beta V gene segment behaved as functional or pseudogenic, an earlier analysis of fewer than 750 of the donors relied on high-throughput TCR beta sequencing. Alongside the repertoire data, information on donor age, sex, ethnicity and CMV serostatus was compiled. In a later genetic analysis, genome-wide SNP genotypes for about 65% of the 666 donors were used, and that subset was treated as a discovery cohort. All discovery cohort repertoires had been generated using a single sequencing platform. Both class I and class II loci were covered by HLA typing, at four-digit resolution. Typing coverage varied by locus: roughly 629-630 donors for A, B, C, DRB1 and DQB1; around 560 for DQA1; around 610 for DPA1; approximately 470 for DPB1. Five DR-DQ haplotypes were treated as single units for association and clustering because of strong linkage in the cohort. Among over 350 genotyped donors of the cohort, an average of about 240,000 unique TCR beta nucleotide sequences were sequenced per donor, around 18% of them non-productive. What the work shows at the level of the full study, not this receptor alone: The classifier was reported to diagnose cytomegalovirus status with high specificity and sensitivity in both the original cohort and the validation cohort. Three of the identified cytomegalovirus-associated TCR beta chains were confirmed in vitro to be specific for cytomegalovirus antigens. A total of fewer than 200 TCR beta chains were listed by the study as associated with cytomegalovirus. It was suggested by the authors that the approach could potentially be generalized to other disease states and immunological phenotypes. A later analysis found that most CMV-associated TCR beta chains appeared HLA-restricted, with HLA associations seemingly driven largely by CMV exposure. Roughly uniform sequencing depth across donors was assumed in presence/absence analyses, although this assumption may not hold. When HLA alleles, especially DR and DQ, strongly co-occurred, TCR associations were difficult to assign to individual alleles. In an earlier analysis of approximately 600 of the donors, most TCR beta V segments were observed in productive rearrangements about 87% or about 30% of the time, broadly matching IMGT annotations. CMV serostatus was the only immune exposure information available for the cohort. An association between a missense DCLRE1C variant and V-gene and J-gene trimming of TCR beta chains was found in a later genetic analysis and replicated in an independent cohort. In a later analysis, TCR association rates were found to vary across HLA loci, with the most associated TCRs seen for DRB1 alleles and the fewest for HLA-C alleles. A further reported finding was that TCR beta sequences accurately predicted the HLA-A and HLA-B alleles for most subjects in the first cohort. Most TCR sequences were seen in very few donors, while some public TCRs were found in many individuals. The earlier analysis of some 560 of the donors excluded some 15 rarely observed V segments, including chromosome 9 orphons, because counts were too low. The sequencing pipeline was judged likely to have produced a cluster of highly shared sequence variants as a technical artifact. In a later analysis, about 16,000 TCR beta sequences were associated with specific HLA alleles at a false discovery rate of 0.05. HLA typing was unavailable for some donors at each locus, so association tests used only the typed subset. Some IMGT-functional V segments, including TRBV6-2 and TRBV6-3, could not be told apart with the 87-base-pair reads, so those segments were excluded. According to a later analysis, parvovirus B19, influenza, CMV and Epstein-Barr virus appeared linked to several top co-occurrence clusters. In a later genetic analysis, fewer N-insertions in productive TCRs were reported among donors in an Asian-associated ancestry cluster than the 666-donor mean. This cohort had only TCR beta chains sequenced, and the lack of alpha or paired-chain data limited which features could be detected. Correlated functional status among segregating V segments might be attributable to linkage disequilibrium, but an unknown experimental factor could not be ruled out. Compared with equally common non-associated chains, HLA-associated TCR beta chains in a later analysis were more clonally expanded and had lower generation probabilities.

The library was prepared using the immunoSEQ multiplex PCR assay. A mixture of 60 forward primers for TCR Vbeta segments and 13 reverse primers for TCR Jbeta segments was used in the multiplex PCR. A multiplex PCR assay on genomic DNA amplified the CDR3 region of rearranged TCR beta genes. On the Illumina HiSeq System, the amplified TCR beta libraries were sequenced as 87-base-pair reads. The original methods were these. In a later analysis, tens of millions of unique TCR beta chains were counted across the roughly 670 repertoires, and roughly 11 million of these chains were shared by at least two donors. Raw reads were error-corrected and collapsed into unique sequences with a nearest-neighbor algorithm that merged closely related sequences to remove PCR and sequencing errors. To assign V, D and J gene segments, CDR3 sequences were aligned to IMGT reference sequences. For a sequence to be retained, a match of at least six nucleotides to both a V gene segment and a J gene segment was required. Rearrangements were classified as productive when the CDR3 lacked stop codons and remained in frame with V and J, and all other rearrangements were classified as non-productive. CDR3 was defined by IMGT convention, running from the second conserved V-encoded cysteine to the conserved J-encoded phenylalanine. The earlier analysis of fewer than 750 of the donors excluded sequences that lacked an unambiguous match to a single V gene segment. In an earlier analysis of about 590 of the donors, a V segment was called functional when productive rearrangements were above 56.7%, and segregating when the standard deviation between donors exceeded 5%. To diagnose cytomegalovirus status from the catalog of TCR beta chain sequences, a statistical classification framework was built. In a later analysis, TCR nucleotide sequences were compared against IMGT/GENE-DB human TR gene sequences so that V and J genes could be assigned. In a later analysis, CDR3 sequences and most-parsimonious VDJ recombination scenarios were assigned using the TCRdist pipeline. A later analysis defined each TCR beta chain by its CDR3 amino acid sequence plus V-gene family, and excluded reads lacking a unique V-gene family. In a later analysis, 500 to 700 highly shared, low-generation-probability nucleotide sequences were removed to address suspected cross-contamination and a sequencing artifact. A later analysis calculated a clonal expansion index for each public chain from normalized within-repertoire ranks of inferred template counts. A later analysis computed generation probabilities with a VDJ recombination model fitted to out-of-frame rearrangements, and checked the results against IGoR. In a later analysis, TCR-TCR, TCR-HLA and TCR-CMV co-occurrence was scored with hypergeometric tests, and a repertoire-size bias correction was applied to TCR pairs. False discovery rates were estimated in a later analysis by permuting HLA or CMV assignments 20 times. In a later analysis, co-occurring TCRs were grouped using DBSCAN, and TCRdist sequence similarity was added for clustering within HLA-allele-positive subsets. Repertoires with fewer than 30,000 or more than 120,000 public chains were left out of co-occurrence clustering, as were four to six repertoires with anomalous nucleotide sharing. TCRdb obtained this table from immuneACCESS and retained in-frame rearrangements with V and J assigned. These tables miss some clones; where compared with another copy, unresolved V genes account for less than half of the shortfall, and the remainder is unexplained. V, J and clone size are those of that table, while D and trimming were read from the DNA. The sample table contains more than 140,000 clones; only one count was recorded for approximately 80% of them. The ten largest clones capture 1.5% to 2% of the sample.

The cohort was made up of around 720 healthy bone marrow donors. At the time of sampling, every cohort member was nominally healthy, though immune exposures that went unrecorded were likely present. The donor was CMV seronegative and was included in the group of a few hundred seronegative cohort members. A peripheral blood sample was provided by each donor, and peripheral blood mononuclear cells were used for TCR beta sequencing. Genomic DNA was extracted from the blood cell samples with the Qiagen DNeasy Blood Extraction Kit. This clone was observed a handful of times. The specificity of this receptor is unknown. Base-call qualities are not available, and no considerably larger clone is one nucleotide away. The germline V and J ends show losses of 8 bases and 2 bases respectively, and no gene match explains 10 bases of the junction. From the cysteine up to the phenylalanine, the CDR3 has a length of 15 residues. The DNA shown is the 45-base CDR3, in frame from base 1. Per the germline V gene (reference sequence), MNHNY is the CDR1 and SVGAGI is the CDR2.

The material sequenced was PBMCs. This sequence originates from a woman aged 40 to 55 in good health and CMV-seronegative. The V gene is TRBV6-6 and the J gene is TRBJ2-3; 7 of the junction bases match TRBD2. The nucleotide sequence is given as TGTGCCAGCGGGGCTAGCGGTAGATACACAGATACGCAGTATTTT. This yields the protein CASGASGRYTDTQYF.